This T cell receptor (beta chain) was observed in a study of blood T cell repertoires in COVID-19. Per germline, CDR1 LNHDA and CDR2 SQIVND (reference sequence). V lost 6 bases, J lost 4 bases, and 7 bases stayed unmatched. The CDR3 loop spans 15 amino acids. The assay was immunoSEQ multiplex PCR, and TCRdb's table has in-frame clones only and misses some. The data contain 250,000 to 350,000 clones, about nine tenths of them singletons. The sequenced sample was peripheral blood. V gene TRBV19 combines with J gene TRBJ1-5, with 9 bases lining up with TRBD1. The receptor comes from an older woman with acute or convalescent COVID-19. This CDR3 reads CASSLGGTGNQPQHF. CDR3 sequence (DNA): TGTGCCAGTAGCCTTGGTGGGACAGGGAATCAGCCCCAGCATTTT.